This T cell receptor (beta chain) was recorded in a study of shared clonotypes between healthy human individuals. Regarding the study as a whole: Clonotypes that were shared across a few donors made up 4.5% to 5% of naive CD4 clonotypes. Generally, naive subsets came out with larger estimated richness than memory subsets.

As concerns this clone: Its antigen remains unknown.

Every immunoSEQ plate was one replicate of a subset's evenly spread DNA. Method: immunoSEQ multiplex PCR; TCRdb's copy keeps in-frame clones and lacks some. Counted here are approximately 500,000 clones, around 96% occurring once; the ten biggest clones make up about 0.064%. Germline V gene data show CDR1 as SGHRS and CDR2 as YFSETQ. This CDR3 comprises 11 residues. The V and J ends lost 2 bases and 9 bases respectively, with 9 bases between them. The chain joins TRBV5-1 to TRBJ2-7, with a weak D call TRBD1 (5 bases). The sequenced material came from naive CD4+ T cells sorted from blood. Described subset: CD45RA+ positively selected. The source of this sequence is a woman aged 25 to 39 in good health. The CDR3 here is CASSFQGAQYF. CDR3 in DNA: TGCGCCAGCAGCTTCCAGGGTGCGCAGTACTTC.